This entry concerns a single TCR beta chain. Germline V gene sequence: CDR1 MNHEY, CDR2 SVGEGT. V was shortened by 6 bases and J by 6 bases, with 21 bases between the two germline ends. The CDR3 totals 16 residues. This sample stems from a study of blood T cell repertoires in COVID-19. Authors' analysis steps: Amplifying reference gene primers gave estimates of nucleated cell counts. Sequencing was performed with immunoSEQ multiplex PCR; in TCRdb, only in-frame clones are kept and a portion is missing. V and J calls plus clone size are reproduced from that table; the DNA served to infer D and trimming. The sample lists about 170,000 clones, around 80% occurring once.

The specimen was peripheral blood. The sequence was collected from a woman between 65 and 79 years old with acute or convalescent COVID-19. The genes are TRBV6-2 or TRBV6-3 and TRBJ2-1, with TRBD2 as a possible D gene (6 bases). The CDR3 sequence is CASSRVEGGDFNEQFF. The DNA of the CDR3 is TGTGCCAGCAGCCGGGTGGAAGGAGGGGACTTCAATGAGCAGTTCTTC.